Listed here is a single T cell receptor (beta chain). A J-beta primer mix and a sample-barcoded 5' primer were used in a second PCR of about 7 to 11 cycles. TCRdb ran MiXCR on the 5' RACE reads and lists one entry per CDR3 protein. The sample holds 980,000 or so distinct CDR3 sequences, about 44% seen once. The data were obtained in a study of blood T cells in healthy people across ages. The V end was cut by 7 bases, the J end by 4 bases, with 19 bases between. Germline CDR1 reads SQVTM; CDR2 reads ANQGSEA. The length of the CDR3 is 14 residues. This receptor was taken from a man younger than 40 in good health. The genes are TRBV29-1 and TRBJ1-2; no definite D call. The source material was blood. Here the CDR3 reads CSALTHLSGYGYTF. CDR3 sequence (DNA): TGCAGCGCACTAACCCACCTTTCCGGCTATGGCTACACCTTC. The variable domain in full, completed from reference TRBV29-1 and TRBJ1-2, reads SAVISQKPSRDICQRGTSLTIQCQVDSQVTMMFWYRQQPGQSLTLIATANQGSEATYESGFVIDKFPISRPNLTFSTLTVSNMSPEDSSIYLCSALTHLSGYGYTFGSGTRLTVV.